This T cell receptor beta chain was captured in a study of graft-versus-host responses after intestinal transplantation. Study background: Each of the recipients got a multivisceral, liver-intestinal, or isolated intestinal transplant. Findings and limits, study-wide: GvH clones surfaced in recipient marrow, some emerging earlier in ileum or blood. Some patients had graft-donor T cell macrochimerism, and their allografts showed high graft-versus-host to host-versus-graft clonal ratios.

Data came from immunoSEQ multiplex PCR; TCRdb stores just in-frame clones and leaves some out. The data hold about 99,000 clones, with more than 85% observed a single time. This CDR3 spans 14 amino acids. V lost 5 bases to trimming and J lost 8 bases; unmatched junction nucleotides: 7. The germline gives CDR1 SGHVS, CDR2 FNYEAQ. A single count supports this clone. Antigen specificity is unknown. The chain recombines TRBV7-6 with TRBJ1-4; 8 bases line up with TRBD1. The TCR was taken from a human donor who received an intestinal transplant. The sequences come from unstimulated CD8+ T cells sorted from spleen or lymph node cells, collected before intestinal transplant. CDR3 sequence reads: CASSAGQGGEKLFF. CDR3 DNA: TGTGCCAGCAGCGCCGGACAGGGAGGCGAAAAACTGTTTTTT.